These 13 T cell receptor beta chains came from one sample sequenced in a study of read filtering for tumor transcriptome and immune sequencing. From 400 to 450 ng of RNA, a library with molecular barcoded alpha/delta and beta/gamma adaptors was made. MiXCR was run by TCRdb on the reads, yielding one entry per CDR3 protein. The sample includes fewer than 30,000 distinct CDR3 sequences, less than 25% seen only once; the top ten take 47%. Sequenced: a population of CD138-negative cells sorted from bone marrow. The receptors originated from a donor aged 40 or older with multiple myeloma.

This rearrangement joins TRBV30 to TRBJ1-4; D is possibly TRBD1 (6 bases). The CDR3 has 15 residues. Germline-derived CDR1 and CDR2 are GTSNPN and SVGIG (reference sequence). V lost 0 bases and J lost 4, with 12 bases in between. The CDR3 loop reads CAWSVPGEGNEKLFF. The CDR3 region has the DNA TGTGCCTGGAGTGTACCAGGGGAGGGTAATGAAAAACTGTTTTTT.

About this clonotype itself: Germline and junction disagree at one end, which may indicate a read error. V is TRBV11-3 and J is TRBJ2-3; D not resolved. This CDR3 comprises 11 residues. CDR1 is SGHNT and CDR2 is YENEEA in the germline V gene. Here the CDR3 reads CASSFGDTRYF. In nucleotides, the CDR3 is TGTGCCAGCAGCTTCGGTGATACGCGGTATTTT.

The count of this clonotype is one. With a much larger clone just one base away, this may be a read error. The chain carries TRBV20-1 and TRBJ2-7; 7 bases align to TRBD2. The CDR3 sequence is 14 residues long. The J segment lost 1 base and the V segment lost 0 bases, leaving 3 bases of the junction unmatched. Germline V gene data show CDR1 as DFQATT and CDR2 as SNEGSKA (reference sequence). The CDR3 nucleotides read TGCAGTGCTAGAGAACTGCGGGGGTCCTACGAGCAGTACTTC. Its protein is CSARELRGSYEQYF.

Concerning this clonotype itself: One junction end does not reproduce the germline sequence, and a read error may be involved. This chain uses TRBV11-2 with TRBJ2-1, with D perhaps matching TRBD1 (5 bases). The CDR3 contains 15 residues. The V gene's germline CDR1 is SGHAT and CDR2 FQNNGV. The CDR3 nucleotides read TGTGCCAGCAGCCTCGGCAGGGCCTCCCACAATGAGCAGTTCTTC. This codes for CASSLGRASHNEQFF.

This chain links TRBV11-3 with TRBJ2-7, with D possibly matching TRBD1 (5 bases). Trimming shortened V by 1 base and J by 7 bases, and 11 bases separated the two germline ends. Germline lookup yields CDR1 SGHNT and CDR2 YENEEA. The CDR3 is 13 residues long. This CDR3 is CASSLGGLREQYF. The CDR3 DNA sequence: TGTGCCAGCAGCTTAGGGGGCTTGCGGGAGCAGTACTTC.

This clonotype occurred many times. This rearrangement joins TRBV19 to TRBJ2-3, with 7 bases matching TRBD1. The CDR3 runs 16 residues. CDR1 is LNHDA, CDR2 SQIVND, per germline (reference sequence). After removal of 5 bases from V and 0 bases from J, the junction contained 8 bases not matched to a gene. This chain's CDR3 is CASSSGQNPSTDTQYF. The CDR3 DNA reads as TGTGCCAGTAGTTCGGGACAGAACCCTAGCACAGATACGCAGTATTTT.

This clonotype qualifies as medium-sized (0.01 to 0.1%). The V and J genes are TRBV7-6 and TRBJ2-1; unclear D gene. Germline V lookup: CDR1 SGHVS, CDR2 FNYEAQ. Trimming pared 3 bases from V and 4 bases from J, leaving 7 bases between. CDR3 length: 13 residues. The CDR3 spells CASSLHRYNEQFF. CDR3 nucleotide sequence: TGTGCCAGCAGCTTGCACCGATACAATGAGCAGTTCTTC.

The rearrangement uses TRBV7-9 and TRBJ2-1, with 12 bases fitting TRBD2. The CDR3 has 17 amino acids. The germline gives CDR1 SEHNR, CDR2 FQNEAQ (reference sequence). J was trimmed by 9 bases and V by 4 bases; bases with no gene match: 13. The CDR3 DNA reads TGTGCCAGCAGCTCAACCCTACTAGCGGGGGGCCTCGGTGAGCAGTTCTTC. Translation: CASSSTLLAGGLGEQFF.

This clonotype appeared a single time. This rearrangement joins TRBV20-1 to TRBJ2-3, with a possible D match to TRBD2 (6 bases). In germline, CDR1 is DFQATT, CDR2 SNEGSKA (reference sequence). V was cut by 5 bases and J by 7 bases, with 19 bases left in between. This CDR3 is 14 amino acids long. This CDR3 reads CSALVFSGRNTQYF. CDR3 nucleotide sequence: TGCAGTGCTCTTGTGTTTTCCGGGAGAAATACGCAGTATTTT.

This clonotype has a count of ten or more. V and J are TRBV18 and TRBJ2-1, with TRBD2 matching 12 bases. Trimming took 3 bases from V and 3 from J; bases not matched to a gene: 3. Germline CDR1 reads KGHSH; CDR2 reads LQKENI. The CDR3 runs 16 residues. The CDR3 spells CASSPTSGGHYNEQFF. The CDR3 DNA reads as TGTGCCAGCTCACCGACTAGCGGGGGACACTACAATGAGCAGTTCTTC.

Notes on this clonotype: A much larger clone lies a single base off, so this may be a read error. This chain connects TRBV2 to TRBJ2-3, with D perhaps TRBD1 or TRBD2 (6 bases each). The CDR3 spans 16 residues. Germline V lookup: CDR1 SNHLY, CDR2 FYNNEI. In nucleotides, the CDR3 is TGTGCCGGCAGTATGATGGGGGGCGTCGGGACAGATACGCAGTATTTT. This encodes CAGSMMGGVGTDTQYF.

This clonotype showed up many times. V and J are TRBV6-5 and TRBJ2-3, with D maybe TRBD2 (6 bases). Germline lookup yields CDR1 MNHEY and CDR2 SVGAGI. The CDR3 length is 14 residues. The V end was cut by 8 bases, the J end by 8 bases, with 20 bases between. CDR3 amino acids: CASGLRQGGVTQYF. The CDR3 DNA follows: TGTGCCAGCGGACTAAGGCAGGGTGGGGTTACGCAGTATTTT.

In this sample, this clonotype turned up many times. The gene calls are TRBV6-5 and TRBJ1-1, with 7 bases fitting TRBD1. CDR1 is MNHEY, CDR2 SVGAGI, per germline. Losses at the gene ends were 7 bases for V and 3 bases for J; bases not matched to a gene: 5. This CDR3 contains 13 residues. Written as DNA, the CDR3 is TGTGCCAGCAACAGGGGTTATGACACTGAAGCTTTCTTT. Its translation is CASNRGYDTEAFF.